This T cell receptor beta chain was sequenced during a study of T cells in Graves' hyperthyroidism and ophthalmopathy. TCR beta CDR3 regions were amplified from RNA transcripts. RT-PCR in the first round (using the HTBI primer set) targeted the TCR CDR3. TCRdb passed the multiplex PCR reads through MiXCR, listing each CDR3 protein once. The profile covers a few hundred thousand distinct CDR3 sequences, with about 15% appearing a single time and approximately 32% taken by the ten largest. Germline CDR1 reads MNHEY; CDR2 reads SMNVEV (reference sequence). The CDR3 loop spans 15 amino acids. Losses at the gene ends were 3 bases for V and 6 bases for J; bases not matched to a gene: 7.

The sequence derives from a young woman with Graves' hyperthyroidism. The J gene is TRBJ2-2, the V gene TRBV27; 7 positions match TRBD1. The sample was blood. Here the CDR3 DNA reads TGTGCCAGCAGTTTTAACCGACAGGGCCCCGGGGAGCTGTTTTTT. It codes for CASSFNRQGPGELFF.